This is a list of T cell receptor beta chains from one sample in a study of shared T cell receptors in the human thymus. Assay: immunoSEQ multiplex PCR; the TCRdb copy retains only in-frame clones and omits some. The profile shows under 450,000 clones, around 95% of them singletons. Sample: thymocytes. These receptors were taken from a human donor. The CDR3 runs from the conserved cysteine through the conserved F or W. A D gene is named only where the DNA matches it firmly. Some rows have no size entry. The others give once, few or many, or a class for an expanded clone.

clone size	CDR3 length	V gene	D gene	J gene	CDR3 protein	CDR3 DNA
NA	15	TRBV6-5	TRBD1	TRBJ2-1	CASNRDRDPYNEQFF	TGTGCCAGCAACCGTGACAGGGATCCCTACAATGAGCAGTTCTTC
NA	16	TRBV11-2	TRBD1	TRBJ2-7	CASSLDGQGRRGEQYF	TGTGCCAGCAGCCTAGACGGACAGGGCCGTCGGGGCGAGCAGTACTTC
NA	16	TRBV5-1	TRBD2	TRBJ2-1	CASSFQGGSSYNEQFF	TGCGCCAGCAGCTTTCAAGGCGGGAGCTCCTACAATGAGCAGTTCTTC
NA	14	TRBV30	NA	TRBJ2-1	CAWSTKGGGNEQFF	TGTGCCTGGAGTACCAAGGGGGGAGGAAATGAGCAGTTCTTC
NA	12	TRBV5-6	NA	TRBJ2-1	CASSFREVGQFF	TGTGCCAGCAGCTTTCGTGAAGTCGGGCAGTTCTTC
NA	14	TRBV19	NA	TRBJ2-1	CASTPGQHYNEQFF	TGTGCCAGTACTCCGGGACAACACTACAATGAGCAGTTCTTC
once	16	TRBV5-1	TRBD1	TRBJ2-7	CASSLGTGTDSPVKYF	TGCGCCAGCAGCTTGGGAACGGGGACAGACTCCCCAGTTAAGTACTTC
NA	15	TRBV6-6	NA	TRBJ2-1	CASSLPQGAYNEQFF	TGTGCCAGCAGTCTTCCGCAGGGCGCCTACAATGAGCAGTTCTTC
NA	13	TRBV6-5	TRBD1	TRBJ1-1	CASSRTGVAEAFF	TGTGCCAGCAGCCGGACAGGGGTCGCTGAAGCTTTCTTT
NA	12	TRBV7-9	NA	TRBJ1-2	CASSPLLGGYTF	TGTGCCAGCAGCCCCCTCCTCGGTGGCTACACCTTC
NA	14	TRBV5-4	NA	TRBJ2-3	CASSPGHGTDTQYF	TGTGCCAGCAGCCCTGGACATGGGACAGATACGCAGTATTTT
NA	18	TRBV25-1	NA	TRBJ1-6	CASSDPQGEYSYNSPLHF	TGTGCCAGCAGCGACCCCCAGGGTGAATACTCCTATAATTCACCCCTCCACTTT
NA	14	TRBV5-4	TRBD1	TRBJ2-7	CASSSPGGSYEQYF	TGTGCCAGCAGCTCACCAGGGGGCTCCTACGAGCAGTACTTC
NA	14	TRBV19	NA	TRBJ2-7	CASSMLSGSYEQYF	TGTGCCAGTAGTATGTTGTCAGGGTCCTACGAGCAGTACTTC
NA	14	TRBV2	TRBD1	TRBJ1-1	CASSYGTENTEAFF	TGTGCCAGCAGTTACGGGACAGAGAACACTGAAGCTTTCTTT
NA	18	TRBV5-5	TRBD2	TRBJ2-1	CASTALAGAYSLYNEQFF	TGTGCCAGCACCGCACTAGCGGGAGCATACTCCCTATACAATGAGCAGTTCTTC
once	13	TRBV28	NA	TRBJ1-1	CASSPRRGTEAFF	TGTGCCAGCAGTCCACGCAGGGGTACTGAAGCTTTCTTT
few	14	TRBV5-6	TRBD1	TRBJ2-7	CASSPGTESYEQYF	TGTGCCAGCAGCCCCGGGACAGAATCCTACGAGCAGTACTTC